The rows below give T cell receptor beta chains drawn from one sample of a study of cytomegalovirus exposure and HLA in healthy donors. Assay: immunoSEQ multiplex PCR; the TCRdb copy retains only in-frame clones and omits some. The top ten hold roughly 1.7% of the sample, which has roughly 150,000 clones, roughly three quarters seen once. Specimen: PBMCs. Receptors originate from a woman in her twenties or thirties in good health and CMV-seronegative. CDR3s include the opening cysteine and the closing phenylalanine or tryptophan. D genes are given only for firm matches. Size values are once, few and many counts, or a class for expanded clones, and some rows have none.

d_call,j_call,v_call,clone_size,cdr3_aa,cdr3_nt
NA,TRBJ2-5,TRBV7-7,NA,CASSFSAGPQETQYF,TGTGCTAGCAGCTTCTCGGCGGGGCCCCAAGAGACCCAGTACTTC
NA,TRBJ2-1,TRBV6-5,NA,CASSLGGLNEQFF,TGTGCCAGCAGCCTAGGAGGGTTGAATGAGCAGTTCTTC
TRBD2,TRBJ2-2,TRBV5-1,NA,CASSLTTSSTGELFF,TGCGCCAGCAGCTTGACGACTAGCAGCACCGGGGAGCTGTTTTTT
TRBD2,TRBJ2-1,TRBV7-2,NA,CASSLAPGLAGGNNEQFF,TGTGCCAGCAGCTTAGCGCCCGGACTAGCGGGGGGGAACAATGAGCAGTTCTTC
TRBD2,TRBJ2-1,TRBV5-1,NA,CASSLVAGEGNEQFF,TGCGCCAGCAGCTTGGTCGCGGGAGAGGGTAATGAGCAGTTCTTC
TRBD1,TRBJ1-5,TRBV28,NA,CASSPADRYVGNSNQPQHF,TGTGCCAGCAGTCCCGCGGACAGGTACGTAGGGAATAGCAATCAGCCCCAGCATTTT
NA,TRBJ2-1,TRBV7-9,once,CASSFEASVSEQFF,TGTGCCAGCAGCTTCGAGGCTAGCGTCAGTGAGCAGTTCTTC
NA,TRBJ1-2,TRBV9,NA,CARAGNYGYTF,TGTGCCCGCGCCGGTAACTATGGCTACACCTTC
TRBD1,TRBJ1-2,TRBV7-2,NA,CASSPGQGLIGYGYTF,TGTGCCAGCAGCCCTGGACAGGGTCTTATTGGCTATGGCTACACCTTC
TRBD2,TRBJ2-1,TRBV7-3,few,CASSPGLAGNNEQFF,TGTGCCAGCAGCCCGGGACTAGCGGGTAACAATGAGCAGTTCTTC
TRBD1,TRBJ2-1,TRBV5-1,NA,CASSAAPGQNNEQFF,TGCGCCAGCAGCGCGGCCCCGGGACAGAACAATGAGCAGTTCTTC
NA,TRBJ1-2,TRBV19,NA,CASSLGLTGYGYGYTF,TGTGCCAGTAGTCTAGGATTAACAGGGTATGGCTATGGCTACACCTTC
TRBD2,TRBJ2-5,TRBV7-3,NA,CASSLIAGYEGTQYF,TGTGCCAGCAGCTTAATAGCGGGTTACGAAGGGACCCAGTACTTC
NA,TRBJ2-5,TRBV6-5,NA,CASRAGETQYF,TGTGCCAGCAGGGCGGGAGAGACCCAGTACTTC
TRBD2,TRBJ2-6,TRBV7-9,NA,CASSPVVAGGPSHVLTF,TGTGCCAGCAGCCCAGTCGTAGCGGGAGGGCCCAGCCACGTCCTGACTTTC
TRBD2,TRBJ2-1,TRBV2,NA,CASSTSGYLVLFF,TGTGCCAGCTCGACTAGCGGGTACCTTGTACTGTTCTTC
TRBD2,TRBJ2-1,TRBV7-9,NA,CASSSSGRSNSYNEQFF,TGTGCCAGCAGCTCGAGCGGGAGGTCCAACTCCTACAATGAGCAGTTCTTC
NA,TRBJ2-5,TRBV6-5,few,CASSYSYSLETQYF,TGTGCCAGCAGTTACTCATATTCTTTGGAGACCCAGTACTTC
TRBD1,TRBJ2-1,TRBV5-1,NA,CASSLAGGEQFF,TGCGCCAGCAGCTTGGCAGGGGGTGAGCAGTTCTTC
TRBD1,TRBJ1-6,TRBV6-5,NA,CASSYRDSNSPLHF,TGTGCCAGCAGTTACCGGGACAGTAATTCACCCCTCCACTTT
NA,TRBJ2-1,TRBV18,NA,CASSPTGNNEQFF,TGTGCCAGCTCACCCACAGGGAACAATGAGCAGTTCTTC
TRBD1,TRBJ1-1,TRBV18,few,CASSIPGQGRWGAFF,TGTGCCAGCTCAATTCCGGGACAGGGAAGGTGGGGGGCTTTCTTT
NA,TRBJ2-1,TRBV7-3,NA,CASSRGTGTSYNEQFF,TGTGCCAGCAGCCGCGGGACCGGGACTTCTTACAATGAGCAGTTCTTC
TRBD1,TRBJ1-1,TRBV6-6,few,CASSYSWDSTEAFF,TGTGCCAGCAGTTACTCTTGGGACAGCACTGAAGCTTTCTTT
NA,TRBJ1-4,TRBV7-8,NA,CASSPTGSWTNEKLFF,TGTGCCAGCAGCCCTACAGGGAGTTGGACCAATGAAAAACTGTTTTTT
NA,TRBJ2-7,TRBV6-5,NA,CASRKGGGIYEQYF,TGTGCCAGCAGGAAGGGGGGGGGAATCTATGAGCAGTACTTC